The T cell receptor (beta chain) described here comes from a study of cytomegalovirus exposure and HLA in healthy donors. Regarding the study as a whole: Researchers left out some V segments, among them TRBV6-2 and TRBV6-3, as indistinguishable. High sensitivity and specificity were reportedly achieved when the classifier diagnosed cytomegalovirus status. In a later analysis, TCR beta V- and J-gene trimming showed a link to a missense DCLRE1C variant.

Details on this clone: The antigen remains undetermined.

Primers included in the PCR were 60 Vbeta and 13 Jbeta primers. Profiled with immunoSEQ multiplex PCR; TCRdb holds only in-frame clones, not every one. This sample's table has 180,000 or so clones. CDR3 size: 14 residues. Germline values: CDR1 SGHVS, CDR2 FQNEAQ. Trimming pared 1 base from V and 6 bases from J, leaving 9 bases between. The rearrangement uses TRBV7-8 and TRBJ1-4, with no clear D. The clonotype originates from a woman younger than 35 in good health and CMV-seropositive. The sequencing input was PBMCs. CDR3: CASSLGGIDEKLFF. The CDR3 nucleotides are TGTGCCAGCAGCTTAGGAGGGATTGATGAAAAACTGTTTTTT.